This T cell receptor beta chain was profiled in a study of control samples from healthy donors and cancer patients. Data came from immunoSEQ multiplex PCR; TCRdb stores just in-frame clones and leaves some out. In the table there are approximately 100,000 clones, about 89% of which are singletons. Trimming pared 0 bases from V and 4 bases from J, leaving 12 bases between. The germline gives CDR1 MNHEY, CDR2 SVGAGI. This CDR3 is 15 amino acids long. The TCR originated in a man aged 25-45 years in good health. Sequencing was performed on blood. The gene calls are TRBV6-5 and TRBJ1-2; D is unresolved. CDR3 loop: CASSYSTGTGYGYTF. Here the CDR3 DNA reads TGTGCCAGCAGTTACTCCACGGGCACTGGCTATGGCTACACCTTC.